This T cell receptor (beta chain) emerged from a study of cytomegalovirus exposure and HLA in healthy donors. The study, taken as a whole, reports: Specificity for CMV antigens was confirmed in vitro for a few of the CMV-associated chains.

V lost 3 bases and J lost 1, with 13 bases in between. Germline V gives CDR1 SGHNT, CDR2 YYREEE (reference sequence). This CDR3 is built from 15 residues. Notes on this clone: The antigen is undetermined.

The protocol was immunoSEQ multiplex PCR, while the TCRdb copy is restricted to in-frame clones and leaves out a portion. The sample includes about 140,000 clones, approximately 91% of them seen just once. The donors were in the roughly 130-subject validation cohort, distinct from the roughly 670-subject first cohort. This clonotype was obtained from a young man in good health and CMV-seronegative. What was sequenced was PBMCs. The rearrangement links TRBV5-4 to TRBJ1-2; the D gene is possibly TRBD1 (5 bases). The DNA of the CDR3 is TGTGCCAGCAGCTCCGGGGGAGCCCGTAACTATGGCTACACCTTC. Protein sequence: CASSSGGARNYGYTF.